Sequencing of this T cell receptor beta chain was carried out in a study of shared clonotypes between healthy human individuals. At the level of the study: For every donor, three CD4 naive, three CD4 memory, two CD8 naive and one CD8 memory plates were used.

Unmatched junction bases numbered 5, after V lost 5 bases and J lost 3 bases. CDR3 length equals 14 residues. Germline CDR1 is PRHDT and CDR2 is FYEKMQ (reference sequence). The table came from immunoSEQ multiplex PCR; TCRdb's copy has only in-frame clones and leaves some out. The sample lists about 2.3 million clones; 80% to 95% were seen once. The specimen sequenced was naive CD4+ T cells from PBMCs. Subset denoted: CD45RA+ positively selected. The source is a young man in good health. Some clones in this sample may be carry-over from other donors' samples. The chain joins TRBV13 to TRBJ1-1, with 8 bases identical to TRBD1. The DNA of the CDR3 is TGTGCCAGCAGCCCCAGACAGGGGTACACTGAAGCTTTCTTT. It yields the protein CASSPRQGYTEAFF.